At least ten counts were recorded for the clone carrying this T cell receptor beta chain. Its antigen is currently unknown. Germline CDR1 reads SGHNT; CDR2 reads YENEEA. The CDR3 spans 15 residues. Trimming took 1 base from V and 3 from J, leaving 9 bases between them. The record originates from a study of CD8+CD57+ T cells in acquired aplastic anemia. On the study more broadly: CD4+ and CD8+ cells, once sorted, gave DNA averaging approximately 3.3 ug.

Previously, flow cytometry had revealed CD8+CD57+ cell expansion in the patients chosen for sequencing. Each patient carried a diagnosis of severe acquired aplastic anemia. Patients had not yet gotten any therapy when their blood was taken for sampling. The study, taken as a whole, reports: Around 29 shared CD8+ CDR3s appeared highly expressed within patients' immunodominant clones.

The TCR beta profiling, which covered VDJ combination and CDR3 sequence, was carried out using genomic DNA as the template. TCRdb used MiXCR to reprocess the reads, holding one entry per CDR3 protein. The table records approximately 220,000 distinct CDR3 sequences, under 50% of them present only once. V gene TRBV11-3 combines with J gene TRBJ2-2; no reliable D call. Material for sequencing was sorted CD4+, CD8+, or CD8+CD57+ T cells (not recorded which) from PBMCs. The clonotype comes from a human donor with aplastic anemia. In DNA form, the CDR3 reads TGTGCCAGCAGCTTAGGCCTCAGCCACACCGGGGAGCTGTTTTTT. Its translation: CASSLGLSHTGELFF.